Presented here are 29 T cell receptor beta chains from one specimen sequenced in a study of blood T cell repertoires in COVID-19. The repertoire was sequenced with immunoSEQ multiplex PCR; TCRdb's copy has only in-frame clones and lacks some. The sample has about 290,000 clones, approximately 89% seen once. The source material was peripheral blood. The receptors originated from a woman aged 25 to 39 with COVID-19, enrolled during active disease.

The chain links TRBV18 to TRBJ1-5; D is perhaps TRBD1 (5 bases). CDR1 and CDR2 from the germline V gene are KGHSH and LQKENI. With 6 bases removed from V and 6 bases from J, the gap between germline ends came to 15 bases. This CDR3 comprises 14 residues. DNA of the CDR3: TGTGCCAGCTCGGTCGGGCAGGGAACTCAGCCCCAGCATTTT. Residues: CASSVGQGTQPQHF.

A single count supports this clone. The CDR3 DNA is TGTGCCAGCAGAGATGACAGGGGGGGATACGAGCAGTACTTC. Residues: CASRDDRGGYEQYF. The chain is built from TRBV2 and TRBJ2-7, with TRBD1 matching 9 bases. CDR3 length: 14 residues. J lost 4 bases, V lost 6 bases, and 7 bases had no gene match. Per germline, CDR1 SNHLY and CDR2 FYNNEI.

This clone was detected only a few times. The chain combines TRBV5-1 with TRBJ2-7; TRBD1 matches at 7 bases. CDR3 size: 13 residues. The germline V gene has CDR1 SGHRS and CDR2 YFSETQ. Losses at the gene ends were 0 bases for V and 6 bases for J; bases not matched to a gene: 3. The CDR3 reads CASSLVQGFEQYF. CDR3 bases: TGCGCCAGCAGCTTGGTACAGGGGTTCGAGCAGTACTTC.

CDR3 DNA sequence: TGTGCCAGCAGCGCTTTAGGGGGTTGGGAGACCCAGTACTTC. Residues: CASSALGGWETQYF. The J gene is TRBJ2-5, the V gene TRBV9; D perhaps matches TRBD1 (6 bases). This CDR3 contains 14 residues. Trimming pared 3 bases from V and 5 bases from J, leaving 14 bases between. Germline V gene data show CDR1 as SGDLS and CDR2 as YYNGEE.

The genes are TRBV7-2 and TRBJ1-2; D ambiguous. Germline V gives CDR1 SGHTA, CDR2 FQGNSA. CDR3 length equals 12 residues. Deletions cut 6 bases from V and 1 base from J, with 6 bases between. CDR3: CASSSLNYGYTF. CDR3 sequence (DNA): TGTGCCAGCAGTTCCCTTAACTATGGCTACACCTTC.

The V gene is TRBV5-1, the J gene TRBJ1-1; 8 nucleotides align to TRBD1. This CDR3 comprises 17 residues. Germline V lookup: CDR1 SGHRS, CDR2 YFSETQ. J lost 1 base, V lost 2 bases, and 10 bases had no gene match. CDR3 nucleotide sequence: TGCGCCAGCAGCTTACGGACAGGGTTGTGGGAGAACACTGAAGCTTTCTTT. It specifies CASSLRTGLWENTEAFF.

The rearrangement links TRBV7-9 to TRBJ2-6, with no clear D. This CDR3 is 15 amino acids long. Per the germline V gene, CDR1 is SEHNR and CDR2 is FQNEAQ (reference sequence). Trimming took 6 bases from V and 4 from J, leaving 13 bases between them. The CDR3 DNA reads as TGTGCCAGCAGACCAACCCAGGCCGGGGCCAACGTCCTGACTTTC. This encodes CASRPTQAGANVLTF.

CDR3 residues: CASSSGQANTGELFF. The CDR3 bases are TGTGCCAGCAGCTCGGGACAGGCTAACACCGGGGAGCTGTTTTTT. The chain couples TRBV11-3 to TRBJ2-2; 8 nucleotides agree with TRBD1. The CDR3 consists of 15 residues. Germline V gives CDR1 SGHNT, CDR2 YENEEA. V lost 4 bases and J lost 2; bases outside the gene matches: 3. The entire variable domain, with the rest obtained from reference TRBV11-3 and TRBJ2-2, is as follows: EAGVVQSPRYKIIEKKQPVAFWCNPISGHNTLYWYLQNLGQGPELLIRYENEEAVDDSQLPKDRFSAERLKGVDSTLKIQPAELGDSAVYLCASSSGQANTGELFFGEGSRLTVL.

This chain links TRBV5-1 with TRBJ2-5; 7 bases map to TRBD2. J gave up 4 bases and V 4 bases, and 13 bases lay outside the gene matches. Germline V CDR1 and CDR2: SGHRS, YFSETQ. The CDR3 contains 16 residues. CDR3 region: CASSPTGLVSRETQYF. In DNA, the CDR3 is TGCGCCAGCAGCCCCACCGGACTAGTAAGTCGAGAGACCCAGTACTTC.

This chain uses TRBV5-5 with TRBJ1-1; no reliable D call. The CDR3 totals 15 residues. V lost 6 bases and J 1 base, leaving 16 bases between the germline ends. Germline V gene lookup returns CDR1 SGHKS and CDR2 YYEKEE (reference sequence). CDR3 amino acids: CASTQLAIGNTEAFF. CDR3 nucleotides: TGTGCCAGCACCCAACTCGCCATTGGGAACACTGAAGCTTTCTTT.

The chain links TRBV4-1 to TRBJ1-2, with 7 bases aligning to TRBD1. There are 16 residues in the CDR3. Per the germline V gene, CDR1 is MGHRA and CDR2 is YSYEKL. The junction had 10 bases not matched to a gene; V was cut back by 1 base and J by 5 bases. CDR3 in amino acids: CASSQAGTVSGYGYTF. CDR3 nucleotide sequence: TGCGCCAGCAGCCAAGCGGGGACAGTTAGTGGATATGGCTACACCTTC.

The J gene is TRBJ1-3, the V gene TRBV15; the match to TRBD1 covers 9 bases. Germline CDR1 reads LNHNV; CDR2 reads YYDKDF (reference sequence). The CDR3 has 17 residues. V was pared by 4 bases and J by 7 bases, with 14 bases of the junction left unmatched. The CDR3 DNA sequence: TGTGCCACCAGCAAAATCCCCGGACAGGGGTTTTTGAACACCATATATTTT. Its translation is CATSKIPGQGFLNTIYF.

This clone came up many times. The chain is built from TRBV6-2 or TRBV6-3 and TRBJ2-3; 10 bases agree with TRBD2. The germline gives CDR1 MNHEY, CDR2 SVGEGT. The CDR3 is made up of 19 amino acids. The trim removed 2 bases at V and 2 bases at J, leaving 13 bases unmatched. CDR3 residues: CASSYPLPPGLATTDTQYF. For the CDR3, the DNA is TGTGCCAGCAGTTACCCCCTTCCCCCGGGACTAGCGACCACAGATACGCAGTATTTT.

The gene calls are TRBV25-1 and TRBJ1-6; no reliable D call. The CDR3 is 15 amino acids. Germline loops: CDR1 MGHDK, CDR2 SYGVNS. Trimming took 3 bases from V and 10 from J, leaving 16 bases between them. The CDR3 loop reads CASSDSEGYGSPLHF. The CDR3 bases are TGTGCCAGCAGTGATTCCGAGGGCTACGGCTCACCCCTCCACTTT.

The chain employs TRBV18 and TRBJ2-1, with TRBD2 matching over 9 bases. Germline-derived CDR1 and CDR2 are KGHSH and LQKENI. Trimming took 6 bases from V and 6 from J; bases not matched to a gene: 9. The CDR3 covers 15 residues. The CDR3: CASSELVAGVNEQFF. CDR3 nucleotides: TGTGCCAGCTCGGAGTTGGTAGCGGGGGTCAATGAGCAGTTCTTC.

The DNA for the CDR3 is TGTGCCAGTAGTTTTCGCGAGGTCGGGGGGCAGTTCTTC. Residues: CASSFREVGGQFF. This chain links TRBV19 with TRBJ2-1; D is perhaps TRBD2 (6 bases). The CDR3 has 13 amino acids. The ends were cut back, 5 bases at V and 12 bases at J, with 17 bases in the middle. Germline V lookup: CDR1 LNHDA, CDR2 SQIVND (reference sequence).

The chain couples TRBV10-3 to TRBJ1-1; TRBD1 matches 9 bases. Germline loops: CDR1 ENHRY, CDR2 SYGVKD. V trimming: 5 bases; J trimming: 1 base; junction bases outside the gene matches: 2. The CDR3 runs 14 residues. Here the CDR3 DNA reads TGTGCCATCAGTAACAGGGGGCGGAACACTGAAGCTTTCTTT. It specifies CAISNRGRNTEAFF.

The genes are TRBV30 and TRBJ2-1, with no clear D. Germline V gene lookup returns CDR1 GTSNPN and CDR2 SVGIG (reference sequence). This CDR3 is 13 amino acids long. V lost 3 bases to trimming and J lost 2 bases, with 8 bases between them. Written as DNA, the CDR3 is TGTGCCTGGAGCTCCGGTCCCTACAATGAGCAGTTCTTC. This gives the protein CAWSSGPYNEQFF. Full variable domain (remainder filled in from reference TRBV30 and TRBJ2-1): SQTIHQWPATLVQPVGSPLSLECTVEGTSNPNLYWYRQAAGRGLQLLFYSVGIGQISSEVPQNLSASRPQDRQFILSSKKLLLSDSGFYLCAWSSGPYNEQFFGPGTRLTVL.

The rearrangement links TRBV5-4 to TRBJ1-2; 9 bases agree with TRBD1. From germline, CDR1 is SGHNT and CDR2 YYREEE (reference sequence). V dropped 6 bases and J dropped 4; count of bases not matched to a gene: 7. The CDR3 is made up of 14 amino acids. Written as DNA, the CDR3 is TGTGCCAGCAACTCGGGACAGGGTATCTATGGCTACACCTTC. It is translated as CASNSGQGIYGYTF. Based on the CDR3 plus reference TRBV5-4 and TRBJ1-2, the full variable domain is ETGVTQSPTHLIKTRGQQVTLRCSSQSGHNTVSWYQQALGQGPQFIFQYYREEENGRGNFPPRFSGLQFPNYSSELNVNALELDDSALYLCASNSGQGIYGYTFGSGTRLTVV.

The V call is TRBV4-2, the J call TRBJ2-5; possible D gene TRBD1, 6 bases. Germline CDR1 reads LGHNA; CDR2 reads YNFKEQ. V was trimmed by 11 bases and J by 0 bases, leaving 13 bases between them. The CDR3 is made up of 13 amino acids. DNA for the CDR3: TGTGCCTCAGCCAGGGGCAACCAAGAGACCCAGTACTTC. Its translation is CASARGNQETQYF.

V is TRBV19 and J is TRBJ1-1; TRBD1 agrees at 10 bases. The CDR3 totals 16 residues. After removal of 6 bases from V and 6 bases from J, the junction contained 13 bases not matched to a gene. Germline V gives CDR1 LNHDA, CDR2 SQIVND (reference sequence). CDR3 amino acids: CASRPMWTGGVSEAFF. The CDR3 nucleotides are TGTGCCAGTAGGCCCATGTGGACAGGGGGAGTTTCTGAAGCTTTCTTT.

The chain links TRBV5-1 to TRBJ2-5, with D possibly being TRBD1 (7 bases). Germline lookup yields CDR1 SGHRS and CDR2 YFSETQ. V was trimmed by 7 bases and J by 0 bases, leaving 13 bases between them. The CDR3 has 14 residues. CDR3 region: CASRGTDYQETQYF. CDR3 DNA: TGCGCCAGCCGGGGGACAGACTACCAAGAGACCCAGTACTTC.

The V gene is TRBV21-1, the J gene TRBJ1-1; the D call TRBD1 from the table was never checked on the DNA. TRBV21-1 has pseudogene status. The CDR3 covers 16 residues. The chain's CDR3 is CASSKDLTVLGLEAFF. The CDR3 region has the DNA TGTGCCAGCAGCAAAGATCTAACAGTACTGGGTTTAGAAGCTTTCTTT.

The DNA for the CDR3 is TGTGCCAGTAGCCCGGGGGGCCACCAGCCCCAGCATTTT. This encodes CASSPGGHQPQHF. The chain uses TRBV19 and TRBJ1-5; weak D call: TRBD1 (6 bases). Trimming took 6 bases from V and 7 from J, leaving 13 bases between them. Germline V gene data show CDR1 as LNHDA and CDR2 as SQIVND (reference sequence). The CDR3 sequence is 13 residues long.

The rearrangement links TRBV5-1 to TRBJ1-2, with a weak D call TRBD1 (5 bases). The CDR3 loop spans 16 amino acids. V lost 2 bases and J lost 0, with 14 bases in between. Per germline, CDR1 SGHRS and CDR2 YFSETQ. CDR3 coding DNA: TGCGCCAGCAGCTTATCGACAGCGCAGGCTAACTATGGCTACACCTTC. Translated: CASSLSTAQANYGYTF.

The chain is built from TRBV14 and TRBJ2-2; D might be TRBD1 (5 bases). The V and J ends lost 4 bases and 7 bases respectively, with 22 bases between them. Germline CDR1 is SGHDN and CDR2 is FVKESK. This CDR3 has 17 residues. The CDR3 loop reads CASSPHPGLGFGGELFF. CDR3 sequence (DNA): TGTGCCAGCAGCCCCCATCCAGGGTTGGGATTTGGCGGGGAGCTGTTTTTT.

The CDR3 coding sequence is TGTGCCAGCAGTCGTTCGGGGGTTCTCCACGAGCAGTACTTC. Its protein product is CASSRSGVLHEQYF. The chain joins TRBV28 to TRBJ2-7, with D possibly matching TRBD2 (6 bases). V was cut by 5 bases and J by 5 bases, with 16 bases left in between. The length of the CDR3 is 14 residues. Germline V lookup: CDR1 MDHEN, CDR2 SYDVKM.

This CDR3 reads CASSLAGGVNEQFF. The DNA of the CDR3 is TGTGCCAGCAGTTTGGCGGGGGGCGTCAATGAGCAGTTCTTC. The rearrangement joins TRBV28 to TRBJ2-1; 8 bases are shared with TRBD2. Per germline, CDR1 MDHEN and CDR2 SYDVKM. V shed 3 bases and J 6 bases; nucleotides not matched to a gene: 4. CDR3 size: 14 residues.

The chain has TRBV9 and TRBJ2-7; 7 positions agree with TRBD2. CDR1 SGDLS and CDR2 YYNGEE come from the germline V gene. The CDR3 has 15 amino acids. V lost 4 bases, J lost 0 bases, and 7 bases stayed unmatched. CDR3 DNA: TGTGCCAGCAGCTTCCGGGACTACCTCTCCTACGAGCAGTACTTC. Amino acid sequence: CASSFRDYLSYEQYF.